This TCR beta chain was obtained from a study of blood T cell repertoires in COVID-19. Study context: The study drew acute and convalescent COVID-19 samples from the United States, Italy and Spain. Sources were T cells, B-cell-depleted T cells, or PBMCs; the material itself was cDNA or gDNA.

Authors' methods: Counts of nucleated cells, estimated from reference gene primer amplification, were obtained. Profiling relied on immunoSEQ multiplex PCR, and the TCRdb table lists in-frame clones only, not all of them. V, J and clone size are taken as reported in that table, and D and trimming were inferred from the DNA itself. This sample has approximately 260,000 clones, with roughly 84% found just once. The sequence was obtained from a human donor in a cohort sampled during active COVID-19. Sample: peripheral blood.

The chain's CDR3 is CASSLDSNGPQHF. CDR3 DNA sequence: TGCGCCAGCAGCTTGGATTCAAACGGGCCCCAGCATTTT. The chain links TRBV5-1 to TRBJ1-5, with unresolved D. Between the trimmed V and J ends, which lost 0 bases and 9 bases, there was a span of 10 bases. Germline-derived CDR1 and CDR2 are SGHRS and YFSETQ. The CDR3 sequence is 13 residues long.